This T cell receptor (beta chain) originates from a study of OX40 agonist ivuxolimab in advanced cancers. The method was immunoSEQ multiplex PCR; TCRdb's version includes in-frame clones alone and lacks a portion of them. The table includes tens of thousands of clones, roughly 86% detected once. The CDR3 has 15 amino acids. In germline, CDR1 is SGHAT, CDR2 FQNNGV. Trimming took 2 bases from V and 6 from J, leaving 13 bases between them. This sequence was found in an adult with an advanced solid tumor such as melanoma, head and neck, liver or kidney cancer. This sample comprised CD4+ or CD8+ T cells sorted from blood, obtained in a trial of the OX40 agonist ivuxolimab. V is TRBV11-2 and J is TRBJ1-4, with D perhaps TRBD1 (5 bases). CDR3: CASSLNGHGYEKLFF. As DNA, the CDR3 is TGTGCCAGCAGCTTAAACGGACACGGCTATGAAAAACTGTTTTTT.